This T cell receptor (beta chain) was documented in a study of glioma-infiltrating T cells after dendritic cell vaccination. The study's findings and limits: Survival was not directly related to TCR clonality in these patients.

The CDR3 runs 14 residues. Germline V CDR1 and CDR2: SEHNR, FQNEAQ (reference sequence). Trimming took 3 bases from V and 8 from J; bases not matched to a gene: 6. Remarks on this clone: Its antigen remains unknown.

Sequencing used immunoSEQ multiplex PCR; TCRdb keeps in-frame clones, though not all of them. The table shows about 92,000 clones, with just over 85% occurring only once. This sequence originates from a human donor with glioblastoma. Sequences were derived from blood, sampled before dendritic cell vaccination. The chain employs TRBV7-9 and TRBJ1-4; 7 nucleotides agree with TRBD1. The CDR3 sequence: CASSFGTATEKLFF. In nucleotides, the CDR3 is TGTGCCAGCAGCTTTGGGACAGCCACCGAAAAACTGTTTTTT.